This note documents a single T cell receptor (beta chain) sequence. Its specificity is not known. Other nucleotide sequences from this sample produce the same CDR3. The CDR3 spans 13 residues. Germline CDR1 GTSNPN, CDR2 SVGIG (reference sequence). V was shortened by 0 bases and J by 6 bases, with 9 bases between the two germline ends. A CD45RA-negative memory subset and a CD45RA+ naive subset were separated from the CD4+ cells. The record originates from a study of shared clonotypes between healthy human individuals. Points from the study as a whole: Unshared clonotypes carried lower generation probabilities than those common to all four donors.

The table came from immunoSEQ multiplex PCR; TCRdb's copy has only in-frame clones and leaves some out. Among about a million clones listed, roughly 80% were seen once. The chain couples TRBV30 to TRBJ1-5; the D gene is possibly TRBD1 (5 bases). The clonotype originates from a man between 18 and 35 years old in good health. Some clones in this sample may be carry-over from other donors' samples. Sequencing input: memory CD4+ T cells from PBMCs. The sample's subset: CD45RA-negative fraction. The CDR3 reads CAWSVGGGQPQHF. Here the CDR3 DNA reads TGTGCCTGGAGTGTGGGGGGAGGTCAGCCCCAGCATTTT.